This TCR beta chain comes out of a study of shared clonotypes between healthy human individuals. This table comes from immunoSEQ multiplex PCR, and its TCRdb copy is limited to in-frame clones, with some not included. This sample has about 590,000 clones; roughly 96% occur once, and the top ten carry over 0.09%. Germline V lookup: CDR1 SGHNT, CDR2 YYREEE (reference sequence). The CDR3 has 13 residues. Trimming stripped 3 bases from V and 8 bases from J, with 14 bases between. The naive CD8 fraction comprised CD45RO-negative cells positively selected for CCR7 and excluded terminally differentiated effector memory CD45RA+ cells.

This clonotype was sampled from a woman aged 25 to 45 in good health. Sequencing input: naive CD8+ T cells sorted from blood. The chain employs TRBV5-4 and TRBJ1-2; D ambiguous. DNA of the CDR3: TGTGCCAGCAGCTGGGTGGGGAGCCAAGGCTACACCTTC. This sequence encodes CASSWVGSQGYTF.